These 27 T cell receptor beta chains originate from one sample sequenced in a study of blood T cell repertoires in COVID-19. This table comes from immunoSEQ multiplex PCR, and its TCRdb copy is limited to in-frame clones, with some not included. This sample carries roughly 21,000 clones, more than 80% of them seen once, and the ten largest clones take approximately 12%. The sample taken for sequencing was peripheral blood. Every receptor here comes from a woman of 80 years or more with active or convalescent COVID-19.

The V call is TRBV19, the J call TRBJ2-7, with 8 bases lining up with TRBD2. V lost 4 bases to trimming and J lost 1 base; unmatched junction nucleotides: 9. Germline values: CDR1 LNHDA, CDR2 SQIVND (reference sequence). The CDR3 extends over 16 amino acids. The CDR3 sequence is CASSKREGGPSYEQYF. As DNA, the CDR3 is TGTGCCAGTAGTAAACGGGAGGGCGGACCTTCCTACGAGCAGTACTTC. The full variable domain, rest sourced from reference TRBV19 and TRBJ2-7, is DGGITQSPKYLFRKEGQNVTLSCEQNLNHDAMYWYRQDPGQGLRLIYYSQIVNDFQKGDIAEGYSVSREKKESFPLTVTSAQKNPTAFYLCASSKREGGPSYEQYFGPGTRLTVT.

The V call is TRBV2, the J call TRBJ2-5; TRBD2 matches 8 bases. There are 15 residues in the CDR3. V dropped 1 base and J dropped 5; count of bases not matched to a gene: 6. CDR1 is SNHLY and CDR2 is FYNNEI in the germline V gene. CDR3 nucleotides: TGTGCCAGCAGTGAAGAGCGGGGGCGTTGGGAGACCCAGTACTTC. Translating it yields CASSEERGRWETQYF.

V and J are TRBV7-9 and TRBJ2-2, with 7 bases identical to TRBD2. This CDR3 region has 16 residues. Per germline, CDR1 SEHNR and CDR2 FQNEAQ (reference sequence). After removal of 0 bases from V and 0 bases from J, the junction contained 1 base not matched to a gene. CDR3 nucleotide sequence: TGTGCCAGCAGCTTAGCAGCGGGAACGAACACCGGGGAGCTGTTTTTT. This gives the protein CASSLAAGTNTGELFF.

The gene calls are TRBV24-1 and TRBJ2-3; TRBD1 might be the D (6 bases). Germline CDR1 and CDR2: KGHDR and SFDVKD. This CDR3 is 13 amino acids long. Deletions cut 4 bases from V and 8 bases from J, with 12 bases between. This CDR3 reads CATSEGAQSTQYF. The CDR3 DNA reads TGTGCCACCAGTGAGGGGGCCCAAAGTACGCAGTATTTT.

The genes are TRBV29-1 and TRBJ1-1; D might be TRBD1 (5 bases). This CDR3 is 13 amino acids long. In germline, CDR1 is SQVTM, CDR2 ANQGSEA. Trimming stripped 6 bases from V and 0 bases from J, with 11 bases between. CDR3 loop: CSVSTGVNTEAFF. CDR3 DNA sequence: TGCAGCGTCAGTACGGGGGTGAACACTGAAGCTTTCTTT.

The table lists this clone with a few counts. The J gene is TRBJ1-4, the V gene TRBV9, with 8 bases matching TRBD1. The junction had 4 bases not matched to a gene; V was cut back by 3 bases and J by 0 bases. CDR3 length equals 16 residues. Germline CDR1 and CDR2: SGDLS and YYNGEE. The CDR3 protein is CASSGGQAATNEKLFF. CDR3 nucleotides: TGTGCCAGCAGCGGGGGACAGGCTGCAACTAATGAAAAACTGTTTTTT.

The CDR3 DNA reads as TGCGCCAGCAGCTTGGAAGGACTAGCGGGAACCGGGGAGCTGTTTTTT. It specifies CASSLEGLAGTGELFF. The rearrangement links TRBV5-1 to TRBJ2-2; 12 nucleotides line up with TRBD2. The CDR3 has 16 amino acids. V shed 0 bases, J shed 5 bases, and the junction held 2 bases outside the gene matches. CDR1 SGHRS and CDR2 YFSETQ come from the germline V gene. The full variable domain, completed using reference TRBV5-1 and TRBJ2-2, is KAGVTQTPRYLIKTRGQQVTLSCSPISGHRSVSWYQQTPGQGLQFLFEYFSETQRNKGNFPGRFSGRQFSNSRSEMNVSTLELGDSALYLCASSLEGLAGTGELFFGEGSRLTVL.

This chain joins TRBV4-1 and TRBJ2-1, with unresolved D. The germline V and J ends were trimmed by 3 bases and 9 bases, with 9 bases remaining between them. Germline CDR1 and CDR2: MGHRA and YSYEKL. The CDR3 length is 12 residues. The CDR3, as DNA: TGCGCCAGCAGCCATAGCCGCCGTGAGCAGTTCTTC. This gives the protein CASSHSRREQFF.

The gene calls are TRBV25-1 and TRBJ1-1; 8 nucleotides align to TRBD1. The CDR3 runs to 12 residues. J lost 6 bases, V lost 6 bases, and 3 bases had no gene match. Germline lookup yields CDR1 MGHDK and CDR2 SYGVNS. The chain's CDR3 is CASRDRASEAFF. CDR3 bases: TGTGCCAGCAGGGACAGGGCCTCTGAAGCTTTCTTT.

This chain joins TRBV5-1 and TRBJ1-1; D uncertain. Germline-derived CDR1 and CDR2 are SGHRS and YFSETQ. V shed 0 bases and J shed 5 bases, with 11 bases lying between them. CDR3 length: 14 amino acids. The CDR3 DNA sequence: TGCGCCAGCAGCTTGGAGTTGGGGAGGACTGAAGCTTTCTTT. Amino acid sequence: CASSLELGRTEAFF.

The J gene is TRBJ2-7, the V gene TRBV28, with TRBD1 as a possible D gene (6 bases). CDR1 is MDHEN and CDR2 is SYDVKM in the germline V gene. Trimming took 2 bases from V and 2 from J, leaving 13 bases between them. The CDR3 is made up of 15 amino acids. DNA of the CDR3: TGTGCCAGCAGTTTAGGGGGCGCCGAAGCCTACGAGCAGTACTTC. This encodes CASSLGGAEAYEQYF.

This chain joins TRBV7-8 and TRBJ2-2, with D perhaps matching TRBD1 (5 bases). The CDR3 spans 16 residues. V lost 4 bases and J 0 bases, leaving 12 bases between the germline ends. The germline gives CDR1 SGHVS, CDR2 FQNEAQ. Written as DNA, the CDR3 is TGTGCCAGCAGCTACAGGTCTCTTTCGAACACCGGGGAGCTGTTTTTT. As protein: CASSYRSLSNTGELFF.

The rearrangement uses TRBV6-6 and TRBJ1-4; 9 bases agree with TRBD1. The CDR3 sequence is 16 residues long. The germline V gene has CDR1 MNHNY and CDR2 SVGAGI (reference sequence). V lost 0 bases to trimming and J lost 6 bases; unmatched junction nucleotides: 5. The DNA for the CDR3 is TGTGCCAGCAGTTACTCCAGGACAGGGGCTGATGAAAAACTGTTTTTT. Encoded protein: CASSYSRTGADEKLFF.

This sequence joins TRBV5-1 and TRBJ1-4; D remains unclear. Germline CDR1 SGHRS, CDR2 YFSETQ. The CDR3 has 14 residues. Trimming left V 0 bases short and J 2 bases short, with 5 bases between. In DNA, the CDR3 is TGCGCCAGCAGCTTGGCGGGGACTAATGAAAAACTGTTTTTT. It codes for CASSLAGTNEKLFF.

As regards this clone: The junction shows a germline mismatch at one end, possibly a read error. This rearrangement joins TRBV3-1 (or the pseudogene TRBV3-2) to TRBJ2-7; 10 nucleotides agree with TRBD2. This CDR3 spans 13 amino acids. Germline V gives CDR1 LGHDT, CDR2 YNNKEL (reference sequence). Written as DNA, the CDR3 is TGTGCCAGCAGCCAAGCAGCGGGAGGGCCCCGCGGCTTC. Its translation is CASSQAAGGPRGF.

This chain connects TRBV28 to TRBJ2-1, with TRBD2 matching over 12 bases. Germline CDR1 is MDHEN and CDR2 is SYDVKM. V shed 6 bases and J 7 bases; nucleotides not matched to a gene: 25. The CDR3 loop spans 21 amino acids. The CDR3 here is CASSSYTHERERLAGANEQFF. The CDR3 DNA reads TGTGCCAGCAGCAGTTACACACATGAGAGGGAAAGACTAGCGGGAGCGAATGAGCAGTTCTTC.

V gene TRBV27 combines with J gene TRBJ1-4; 7 bases are a match to TRBD1. The ends lost 5 bases at V and 0 bases at J; junction bases unmatched: 12. CDR3 size: 18 residues. Germline V gene data show CDR1 as MNHEY and CDR2 as SMNVEV (reference sequence). The CDR3 loop is CASSRTGRRVATNEKLFF. The CDR3 DNA follows: TGTGCCAGCAGTCGGACAGGCCGGAGGGTTGCAACTAATGAAAAACTGTTTTTT.

This clone was seen only once. The rearrangement uses TRBV11-2 and TRBJ2-3; 8 bases are a match to TRBD2. Germline loops: CDR1 SGHAT, CDR2 FQNNGV. This CDR3 spans 16 amino acids. The V and J ends lost 2 bases and 4 bases, in that order; junction bases with no gene match: 8. CDR3 coding DNA: TGTGCCAGCAGCTTATCCCCTGGGACTAGTGCAGATACGCAGTATTTT. Its translation: CASSLSPGTSADTQYF.

The sample holds a few counts of this clone. The J gene is TRBJ2-2, the V gene TRBV7-9; perhaps TRBD2 as D (5 bases). The V gene's germline CDR1 is SEHNR and CDR2 FQNEAQ (reference sequence). CDR3 length equals 15 residues. With 5 bases removed from V and 0 bases from J, the gap between germline ends came to 10 bases. The CDR3 protein is CASSPARANTGELFF. The CDR3 DNA reads TGTGCCAGCAGCCCGGCGAGGGCGAACACCGGGGAGCTGTTTTTT.

The rearrangement links TRBV19 to TRBJ1-2; TRBD1 aligns across 8 bases. The CDR3 consists of 16 residues. Germline V CDR1 and CDR2: LNHDA, SQIVND (reference sequence). Losses at the gene ends were 9 bases for V and 4 bases for J; bases not matched to a gene: 16. CDR3 nucleotides: TGTGCCAGCTACTCAGTGACAGGGACAGGTGGCTATGGCTACACCTTC. Encoded protein: CASYSVTGTGGYGYTF.

The chain joins TRBV28 to TRBJ1-5; D remains unclear. The germline V and J ends were trimmed by 6 bases and 4 bases, with 13 bases remaining between them. Per the germline V gene, CDR1 is MDHEN and CDR2 is SYDVKM. This CDR3 contains 14 residues. This CDR3 is CASSSLGRNQPQHF. The DNA for the CDR3 is TGTGCCAGCAGCTCCCTGGGCCGAAATCAGCCCCAGCATTTT.

The chain recombines TRBV28 with TRBJ2-7; D is possibly TRBD2 (5 bases). Germline V gives CDR1 MDHEN, CDR2 SYDVKM. V lost 4 bases, J lost 0 bases, and 13 bases lay in between. The CDR3 consists of 15 residues. The CDR3 DNA follows: TGTGCCAGCAGTTACGCGATAGCGCGCTCCTACGAGCAGTACTTC. Encoded protein: CASSYAIARSYEQYF.

This chain links TRBV29-1 with TRBJ2-7; 7 positions agree with TRBD1. The CDR3 has 12 amino acids. V shed 5 bases, J shed 5 bases, and the junction held 6 bases outside the gene matches. Germline lookup yields CDR1 SQVTM and CDR2 ANQGSEA. In DNA, the CDR3 is TGCAGCGTTAATAGGGGGCAACACGAGCAGTACTTC. Residues: CSVNRGQHEQYF.

This sequence joins TRBV3-1 (or the pseudogene TRBV3-2) and TRBJ2-5, with no clear D. Germline CDR1 is LGHDT and CDR2 is YNNKEL (reference sequence). The CDR3 has 14 residues. Trimming shortened V by 6 bases and J by 3 bases, and 14 bases separated the two germline ends. CDR3 sequence (DNA): TGTGCCAGCAGACGACTGACCGGTAAAGAGACCCAGTACTTC. Translating gives CASRRLTGKETQYF.

The chain links TRBV29-1 to TRBJ2-1, with a tentative D call TRBD2 (7 bases). The CDR3 is made up of 15 amino acids. Germline loops: CDR1 SQVTM, CDR2 ANQGSEA. Trimming pared 5 bases from V and 0 bases from J, leaving 14 bases between. For the CDR3, the DNA is TGCAGCGTTCGACAGGCTAGCGGCTCCTACAATGAGCAGTTCTTC. It is translated as CSVRQASGSYNEQFF.

This chain connects TRBV7-8 to TRBJ2-5, with TRBD2 identical over 9 bases. CDR3 length: 16 amino acids. The junction had 10 bases not matched to a gene; V was cut back by 3 bases and J by 5 bases. Germline values: CDR1 SGHVS, CDR2 FQNEAQ. CDR3 coding DNA: TGTGCCAGCAGCTTTAGCGGGGGTGGTTTTGTGGAGACCCAGTACTTC. This translates into CASSFSGGGFVETQYF. The whole variable domain, filled in from reference TRBV7-8 and TRBJ2-5, reads GAGVSQSPRYKVAKRGQDVALRCDPISGHVSLFWYQQALGQGPEFLTYFQNEAQLDKSGLPSDRFFAERPEGSVSTLKIQRTQQEDSAVYLCASSFSGGGFVETQYFGPGTRLLVL.

This chain connects TRBV10-3 to TRBJ2-3; D is unresolved. Trimming took off 2 bases at V and 6 bases at J, with 12 bases between the two ends. The germline CDR1 and CDR2 sequences are ENHRY and SYGVKD. The CDR3 sequence is 14 residues long. The CDR3 DNA follows: TGTGCCATCAGTGAGGGTCCCGGTAAGGATACGCAGTATTTT. This translates into CAISEGPGKDTQYF.